Below are 20 T cell receptor beta chains sequenced from a single sample in a study of blood T cell repertoires in COVID-19. TCRdb's copy holds only in-frame clones and misses some; the assay was immunoSEQ multiplex PCR. The sample shows 180,000 or so clones, about 90% of them seen only once. The specimen sequenced was peripheral blood. These receptors all come from a man aged 40-49 years with active or convalescent COVID-19.

V gene TRBV15 combines with J gene TRBJ2-5, with TRBD1 as a possible D gene (6 bases). Germline CDR1 reads LNHNV; CDR2 reads YYDKDF (reference sequence). Between the trimmed V and J ends, which lost 1 base and 5 bases, there was a span of 17 bases. The CDR3 runs to 16 residues. The CDR3 DNA sequence: TGTGCCACCAGCAGAGTCGGGACATTGAGTTTCGAGACCCAGTACTTC. It codes for CATSRVGTLSFETQYF.

The chain couples TRBV3-1 (or the pseudogene TRBV3-2) to TRBJ2-1; TRBD2 agrees at 9 bases. Per germline, CDR1 LGHDT and CDR2 YNNKEL (reference sequence). The CDR3 totals 15 residues. The J segment lost 3 bases and the V segment lost 3 bases, leaving 3 bases of the junction unmatched. The CDR3 DNA sequence: TGTGCCAGCAGCCATGCACTAGCGGGCTACAATGAGCAGTTCTTC. This gives the protein CASSHALAGYNEQFF.

This clone was seen at least ten times. The V call is TRBV18, the J call TRBJ2-1; 9 positions match TRBD1. The length of the CDR3 is 13 residues. Trimming removed 3 bases from V and 12 bases from J; junction bases left unmatched: 6. Germline assignment: CDR1 KGHSH and CDR2 LQKENI. Here the CDR3 DNA reads TGTGCCAGCTCACCGGGGACAGGGCTCAGGCAGTTCTTC. Its protein product is CASSPGTGLRQFF.

The V gene is TRBV11-3, the J gene TRBJ1-2, with 10 bases lining up with TRBD1. Per germline, CDR1 SGHNT and CDR2 YENEEA. Trimming cost V 5 bases and J 8 bases; bases outside gene matches: 5. This CDR3 region has 13 residues. The CDR3 spells CASSRGQGDGYTF. The CDR3, as DNA: TGTGCCAGCAGCAGAGGACAGGGGGACGGCTACACCTTC.

This sequence joins TRBV7-9 and TRBJ1-2; D not resolved. Trimming removed 0 bases from V and 2 bases from J, with 7 bases in between. The V gene's germline CDR1 is SEHNR and CDR2 FQNEAQ (reference sequence). This CDR3 spans 14 amino acids. CDR3 loop: CASSLAGSNYGYTF. The CDR3 DNA reads as TGTGCCAGCAGCTTAGCGGGCAGCAACTATGGCTACACCTTC. The whole variable domain, filled in from reference TRBV7-9 and TRBJ1-2, reads DTGVSQNPRHKITKRGQNVTFRCDPISEHNRLYWYRQTLGQGPEFLTYFQNEAQLEKSRLLSDRFSAERPKGSFSTLEIQRTEQGDSAMYLCASSLAGSNYGYTFGSGTRLTVV.

The chain carries TRBV4-2 and TRBJ1-4, with D tentatively TRBD1 (6 bases). V was trimmed by 4 bases and J by 7 bases, leaving 13 bases between them. CDR3 length: 14 residues. CDR1 and CDR2 (germline): LGHNA, YNFKEQ. DNA of the CDR3: TGTGCCAGCAGCCGCGAGGGGGTGGGTGAAAAACTGTTTTTT. This translates into CASSREGVGEKLFF.

This sequence joins TRBV5-6 and TRBJ1-2, with D possibly being TRBD1 (5 bases). V lost 0 bases and J 4 bases, leaving 13 bases between the germline ends. CDR1 SGHDT and CDR2 YYEEEE come from the germline V gene. CDR3 length equals 15 residues. The CDR3 DNA reads as TGTGCCAGCAGCTTGGGTCTTCGGGGGACCTATGGCTACACCTTC. It codes for CASSLGLRGTYGYTF.

This chain joins TRBV7-9 and TRBJ1-1; 7 positions match TRBD1. From germline, CDR1 is SEHNR and CDR2 FQNEAQ (reference sequence). The CDR3 has 16 amino acids. V shed 2 bases and J 4 bases; nucleotides not matched to a gene: 10. The CDR3 reads CASSLKGAGKGTEAFF. In DNA, the CDR3 is TGTGCCAGCAGCTTAAAGGGGGCAGGGAAAGGCACTGAAGCTTTCTTT.

The rearrangement uses TRBV19 and TRBJ1-3; no clear D gene. The germline V and J ends were trimmed by 6 bases and 4 bases, with 7 bases remaining between them. This CDR3 contains 12 residues. Germline V gives CDR1 LNHDA, CDR2 SQIVND (reference sequence). The CDR3, as DNA: TGTGCCAGTAGGAGTTCCGGAAACACCATATATTTT. Translation: CASRSSGNTIYF.

In its sample, this clone was seen a few times. The rearrangement uses TRBV5-1 and TRBJ1-4; the match to TRBD1 covers 8 bases. The CDR3 is 14 amino acids. Germline V gene lookup returns CDR1 SGHRS and CDR2 YFSETQ. J gave up 8 bases and V 4 bases, and 7 bases lay outside the gene matches. The chain's CDR3 is CASSADREGEKLFF. The DNA for the CDR3 is TGCGCCAGCAGCGCGGACAGGGAGGGGGAAAAACTGTTTTTT.

The chain recombines TRBV14 with TRBJ1-2; D call uncertain. V shed 4 bases and J shed 4 bases, with 13 bases lying between them. CDR3 size: 14 residues. Per germline, CDR1 SGHDN and CDR2 FVKESK. CDR3 sequence (DNA): TGTGCCAGCAGCCCGCTGAAGAAACTCTATGGCTACACCTTC. It specifies CASSPLKKLYGYTF.

The chain couples TRBV12-5 to TRBJ1-2; D call uncertain. Trimming took 5 bases from V and 4 from J, leaving 11 bases between them. The germline CDR1 and CDR2 sequences are LGHNT and FRNRAP. The CDR3 spans 13 residues. This CDR3 is CASGPDSGYGYTF. The CDR3 nucleotides are TGTGCTAGTGGTCCAGACTCCGGCTATGGCTACACCTTC.

V gene TRBV10-3 combines with J gene TRBJ2-6; 14 nucleotides match TRBD2. Germline V lookup: CDR1 ENHRY, CDR2 SYGVKD. Trimming at V came to 8 bases and at J to 0 bases, leaving 6 bases not matched to a gene. The CDR3 is 18 residues long. In DNA form, the CDR3 reads TGTGCCATCGCCGGGACTAGCGGGGGACACTCTGGGGCCAACGTCCTGACTTTC. This translates into CAIAGTSGGHSGANVLTF.

This clone has just one count. As DNA, the CDR3 is TGCAGCGTTCGGGGGGGCCGGTCGGAGACCCAGTACTTC. It is translated as CSVRGGRSETQYF. The J gene is TRBJ2-5, the V gene TRBV29-1, with 8 nucleotides matching TRBD2. With V trimmed by 5 bases and J by 5 bases, 7 bases remained unmatched. The CDR3 length is 13 residues. CDR1 is SQVTM and CDR2 is ANQGSEA in the germline V gene. The full variable domain, with the rest looked up from reference TRBV29-1 and TRBJ2-5, is SAVISQKPSRDICQRGTSLTIQCQVDSQVTMMFWYRQQPGQSLTLIATANQGSEATYESGFVIDKFPISRPNLTFSTLTVSNMSPEDSSIYLCSVRGGRSETQYFGPGTRLLVL.

The genes are TRBV7-9 and TRBJ2-7, with D possibly matching TRBD1 (6 bases). Germline V gene data show CDR1 as SEHNR and CDR2 as FQNEAQ (reference sequence). V lost 5 bases and J 0 bases, leaving 11 bases between the germline ends. The length of the CDR3 is 14 residues. CDR3 in DNA: TGTGCCAGCAGCCGGGGACACAGCTCCTACGAGCAGTACTTC. Residues: CASSRGHSSYEQYF.

This chain uses TRBV30 with TRBJ2-1; 9 nucleotides align to TRBD1. J gave up 8 bases and V 2 bases, and 4 bases lay outside the gene matches. This CDR3 has 13 residues. The V gene's germline CDR1 is GTSNPN and CDR2 SVGIG (reference sequence). The CDR3 protein is CAWSPRTGDEQFF. CDR3 DNA sequence: TGTGCCTGGAGTCCCCGGACAGGGGATGAGCAGTTCTTC. Using reference TRBV30 and TRBJ2-1 for the parts outside the CDR3, the full variable domain is SQTIHQWPATLVQPVGSPLSLECTVEGTSNPNLYWYRQAAGRGLQLLFYSVGIGQISSEVPQNLSASRPQDRQFILSSKKLLLSDSGFYLCAWSPRTGDEQFFGPGTRLTVL.

This clone has a single count. V is TRBV15 and J is TRBJ2-2; TRBD2 aligns across 9 bases. The CDR3 runs to 14 residues. The V gene's germline CDR1 is LNHNV and CDR2 YYDKDF (reference sequence). V lost 8 bases, J lost 5 bases, and 6 bases stayed unmatched. The CDR3 spells CATGGTSWTGELFF. CDR3 nucleotides: TGTGCCACCGGGGGGACTAGCTGGACCGGGGAGCTGTTTTTT.

This sequence joins TRBV6-5 and TRBJ1-6; TRBD1 agrees at 7 bases. J lost 5 bases, V lost 6 bases, and 7 bases had no gene match. CDR1 MNHEY and CDR2 SVGAGI come from the germline V gene. The CDR3 has 15 residues. The CDR3 nucleotides are TGTGCCAGCAGCCTCCGGGACAGAGATAATTCACCCCTCCACTTT. It codes for CASSLRDRDNSPLHF.

The CDR3 spells CASSSGGPHETQYF. The CDR3 nucleotides are TGTGCCAGCAGTAGCGGGGGGCCACATGAGACCCAGTACTTC. V and J are TRBV25-1 and TRBJ2-5, with TRBD2 matching 9 bases. Per the germline V gene, CDR1 is MGHDK and CDR2 is SYGVNS. CDR3 length: 14 amino acids. Trimming removed 5 bases from V and 5 bases from J; junction bases left unmatched: 6.

The chain employs TRBV7-9 and TRBJ1-2, with a tentative D call TRBD1 (5 bases). The V end was cut by 5 bases, the J end by 5 bases, with 18 bases between. Germline CDR1 reads SEHNR; CDR2 reads FQNEAQ (reference sequence). The length of the CDR3 is 15 residues. For the CDR3, the DNA is TGTGCCAGCAGCGCACGGGGAGGAGGGGCTTATGGCTACACCTTC. Its protein product is CASSARGGGAYGYTF.